This T cell receptor beta chain was documented in a study of blood T cell repertoires in COVID-19. CDR1 and CDR2 (germline): MNHEY, SMNVEV (reference sequence). Between the trimmed V and J ends, which lost 0 bases and 5 bases, there was a span of 13 bases. The CDR3 consists of 15 residues. TCRdb's table, derived via immunoSEQ multiplex PCR, lists solely in-frame clones and lacks some. The table includes around 430,000 clones, more than 75% detected once. The genes are TRBV27 and TRBJ1-2; D is unresolved. The source material was PBMCs or T cells enriched from blood (not recorded which). The sequence came from a woman between 50 and 59 years old who had recovered from COVID-19. The CDR3 loop is CASSLSAGAPYGYTF. CDR3 coding DNA: TGTGCCAGCAGTTTATCCGCGGGTGCCCCTTATGGCTACACCTTC.